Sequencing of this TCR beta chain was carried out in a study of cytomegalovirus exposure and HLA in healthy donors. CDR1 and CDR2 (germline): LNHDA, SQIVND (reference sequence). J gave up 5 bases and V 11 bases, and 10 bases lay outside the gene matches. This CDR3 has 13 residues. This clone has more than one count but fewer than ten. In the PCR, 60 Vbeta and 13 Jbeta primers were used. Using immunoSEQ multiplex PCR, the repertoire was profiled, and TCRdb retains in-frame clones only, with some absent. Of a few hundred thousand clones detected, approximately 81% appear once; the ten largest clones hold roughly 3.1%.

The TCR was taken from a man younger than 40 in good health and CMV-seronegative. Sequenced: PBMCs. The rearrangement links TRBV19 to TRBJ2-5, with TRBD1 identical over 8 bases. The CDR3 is CASSFRDRETQYF. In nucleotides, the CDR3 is TGTGCCTCGTCCTTCAGGGACAGGGAGACCCAGTACTTC.